Following are 18 T cell receptor beta chains from one sample sequenced in a study of metastatic and nonmetastatic thyroid tumors. Through MiXCR, TCRdb re-clonotyped the PCR reads. The sample includes over 7,500 clones, approximately 24% of them seen just once. Prior to thyroid surgery, none of the patients had received any treatment. Sequenced: adjacent normal tissue. The receptors originated from a female donor with papillary thyroid cancer or a benign thyroid nodule (not recorded which). Some clones in this sample may be carry-over from other donors' samples.

This clone is classed as medium-sized. The chain joins TRBV9 to TRBJ2-2, with D unresolved. V lost 4 bases and J lost 5, with 6 bases in between. This CDR3 spans 12 amino acids. The germline gives CDR1 SGDLS, CDR2 YYNGEE. CDR3 nucleotides: TGTGCCAGCAGCTCCCAGACCGGGGAGCTGTTTTTT. Its translation: CASSSQTGELFF.

This clone rates as medium-sized (0.01 to 0.1%). The rearrangement joins TRBV30 to TRBJ1-2, with unresolved D. The CDR3 length is 13 residues. Trimming cost V 0 bases and J 4 bases, with 9 bases left between them. CDR1 and CDR2 (germline): GTSNPN, SVGIG (reference sequence). This CDR3 is CAWSVRSLYGYTF. In DNA form, the CDR3 reads TGTGCCTGGAGTGTACGCAGCCTCTATGGCTACACCTTC. The full variable domain, in which reference TRBV30 and TRBJ1-2 provide the parts outside the CDR3, is SQTIHQWPATLVQPVGSPLSLECTVEGTSNPNLYWYRQAAGRGLQLLFYSVGIGQISSEVPQNLSASRPQDRQFILSSKKLLLSDSGFYLCAWSVRSLYGYTFGSGTRLTVV.

V gene TRBV4-2 combines with J gene TRBJ2-7; D is undetermined. CDR1 LGHNA and CDR2 YNFKEQ come from the germline V gene. The CDR3 runs to 14 residues. V was pared by 1 base and J by 3 bases, with 10 bases between. CDR3 sequence: CASSQGEGDYEQYF. CDR3 bases: TGTGCCAGCAGCCAAGGAGAAGGCGACTACGAGCAGTACTTC.

This clone was recorded at least ten times. The chain couples TRBV11-3 to TRBJ1-2, with 7 bases lining up with TRBD1. V lost 5 bases to trimming and J lost 8 bases; unmatched junction nucleotides: 17. CDR3 length: 16 residues. Germline CDR1 and CDR2: SGHNT and YENEEA. CDR3 DNA sequence: TGTGCCAGCAGCCCAGGAGGGGGCAGGACCTTCTTCGGCTACACCTTC. Its protein is CASSPGGGRTFFGYTF.

The V call is TRBV11-3, the J call TRBJ1-2; D remains unclear. In germline, CDR1 is SGHNT, CDR2 YENEEA. Deletions cut 4 bases from V and 1 base from J, with 13 bases between. CDR3 length: 15 residues. The CDR3 region is CASSSLLGHNYGYTF. The CDR3 region has the DNA TGTGCCAGCAGCTCCCTCTTAGGCCATAACTATGGCTACACCTTC. Looking up the rest from reference TRBV11-3 and TRBJ1-2 gives the full variable domain: EAGVVQSPRYKIIEKKQPVAFWCNPISGHNTLYWYLQNLGQGPELLIRYENEEAVDDSQLPKDRFSAERLKGVDSTLKIQPAELGDSAVYLCASSSLLGHNYGYTFGSGTRLTVV.

This clone was counted many times. J is TRBJ1-2 and V is TRBV20-1; tentatively, D is TRBD1 (5 bases). V lost 6 bases to trimming and J lost 5 bases, with 13 bases between them. Germline CDR1 reads DFQATT; CDR2 reads SNEGSKA (reference sequence). This CDR3 contains 12 residues. This CDR3 is CSARDGPYGYTF. The CDR3 nucleotides are TGCAGTGCGCGGGACGGGCCTTATGGCTACACCTTC.

This clone was detected a few times. In DNA, the CDR3 is TGCGCCAGCAGCTCTCCGGGTGGGGTAAACACCGGGGAGCTGTTTTTT. It yields the protein CASSSPGGVNTGELFF. The chain links TRBV5-1 to TRBJ2-2, with unresolved D. V gave up 3 bases and J gave up 2 bases, with 14 bases separating them. The CDR3 covers 16 residues. CDR1 and CDR2 (germline): SGHRS, YFSETQ.

This clone was seen a few times. V gene TRBV19 combines with J gene TRBJ2-7; 10 bases line up with TRBD1. Germline V CDR1 and CDR2: LNHDA, SQIVND (reference sequence). CDR3 size: 14 residues. Unmatched junction bases numbered 9, after V lost 8 bases and J lost 5 bases. CDR3 DNA: TGTGCCAGTGGACCGGGACAGGGGTTCCACGAGCAGTACTTC. Residues: CASGPGQGFHEQYF.

This clone has just a few counts. Here the CDR3 DNA reads TGTGCCAGCAGGGGTGACCAGTTTTCGGCTTTCTTT. The encoded protein is CASRGDQFSAFF. This sequence joins TRBV6-1 and TRBJ1-1; no reliable D call. Germline V gene lookup returns CDR1 MNHNS and CDR2 SASEGT. V lost 6 bases to trimming and J lost 11 bases, with 16 bases between them. CDR3 length equals 12 residues.

V gene TRBV27 combines with J gene TRBJ2-3; TRBD2 is a possible D gene (5 bases). The CDR3 extends over 15 amino acids. Germline CDR1 is MNHEY and CDR2 is SMNVEV (reference sequence). V was pared by 5 bases and J by 2 bases, with 14 bases between. The CDR3 nucleotides are TGTGCCAGCAGTCCCACGAAGAGGGCCACAGATACGCAGTATTTT. Protein product: CASSPTKRATDTQYF.

This clone showed up just once. The chain joins TRBV11-3 to TRBJ1-1; no definite D call. Germline loops: CDR1 SGHNT, CDR2 YENEEA. The CDR3 runs 13 residues. Trimming removed 6 bases from V and 3 bases from J, with 11 bases in between. In nucleotides, the CDR3 is TGTGCCAGCAGTGTTAGCGGGGACACTGAAGCTTTCTTT. It encodes CASSVSGDTEAFF.

In its sample, this clone was seen a few times. The chain links TRBV20-1 to TRBJ2-7; 9 bases map to TRBD1. CDR1 and CDR2 (germline): DFQATT, SNEGSKA (reference sequence). The CDR3 runs to 14 residues. Germline trimming cut 4 bases from V and 3 bases from J; bases unmatched to any gene: 7. CDR3 DNA sequence: TGCAGTGCTACAGAAAGGGACAGGGTCTACGAGCAGTACTTC. This codes for CSATERDRVYEQYF.

This clone was detected a few times. At one end the junction does not follow the germline gene, possibly because of a read error. CDR3 nucleotide sequence: TGTGCCAGTAGCACCGGGGGACGTCTTCGCTTC. Translation: CASSTGGRLRF. The genes are TRBV19 and TRBJ2-1; D perhaps matches TRBD2 (6 bases). CDR1 is LNHDA, CDR2 SQIVND, per germline (reference sequence). CDR3 length: 11 residues.

This clone was recorded a few times. CDR3 nucleotides: TGTGCCAGCAGTGATGACACCAACATTCAGTACTTC. This translates into CASSDDTNIQYF. The J gene is TRBJ2-4, the V gene TRBV2, with unresolved D. Germline-derived CDR1 and CDR2 are SNHLY and FYNNEI. The CDR3 extends over 12 amino acids. V gave up 3 bases and J gave up 7 bases, with 7 bases separating them.

V usage is TRBV6-2 or TRBV6-3 and J usage is TRBJ1-4; D not certain. The CDR3 has 15 residues. CDR1 is MNHEY, CDR2 SVGEGT, per germline. Trimming took off 5 bases at V and 0 bases at J, with 10 bases between the two ends. For the CDR3, the DNA is TGTGCCAGCAGTGATGAACCCGCAACTAATGAAAAACTGTTTTTT. It encodes CASSDEPATNEKLFF.

At least ten counts were recorded for this clone. The chain has TRBV6-1 and TRBJ2-4; TRBD2 agrees at 7 bases. Germline trimming cut 3 bases from V and 2 bases from J; bases unmatched to any gene: 1. This CDR3 has 14 amino acids. Germline loops: CDR1 MNHNS, CDR2 SASEGT. CDR3 in DNA: TGTGCCAGCAGTGAGGGGGGGTCCAAAAACATTCAGTACTTC. This gives the protein CASSEGGSKNIQYF.

This chain joins TRBV6-1 and TRBJ2-7, with 9 positions matching TRBD2. Germline CDR1 reads MNHNS; CDR2 reads SASEGT. The CDR3 is 15 residues long. V shed 1 base and J 4 bases; nucleotides not matched to a gene: 5. The CDR3 bases are TGTGCCAGCAGTGAAGATGAGACTAGCGGATACGAGCAGTACTTC. Amino acids: CASSEDETSGYEQYF.

The genes are TRBV18 and TRBJ2-7; 14 bases are a match to TRBD2. The V gene end was trimmed by 3 bases and the J gene end by 1 base; junction bases not matched to a gene: 2. Germline CDR1 KGHSH, CDR2 LQKENI. This CDR3 region has 16 residues. Here the CDR3 DNA reads TGTGCCAGCTCACCGGGACTAGCGGGGGAATCCTACGAGCAGTACTTC. As protein: CASSPGLAGESYEQYF. The entire variable domain, with the rest obtained from reference TRBV18 and TRBJ2-7, is as follows: NAGVMQNPRHLVRRRGQEARLRCSPMKGHSHVYWYRQLPEEGLKFMVYLQKENIIDESGMPKERFSAEFPKEGPSILRIQQVVRGDSAAYFCASSPGLAGESYEQYFGPGTRLTVT.